These 9 T cell receptor beta chains share one sample of origin, sequenced in a study of T cells in Graves' hyperthyroidism and ophthalmopathy (dated by TCRdb to between 2018 and 2021). The library was generated by multiplex PCR. Sequencing instrument: Illumina HiSeq 2000. TCR beta CDR3 regions were amplified from RNA transcripts. For the first round of RT-PCR on the TCR CDR3, the HTBI primer set was used together with the Qiagen OneStep RT-PCR kit. The public reads were quality trimmed at Q25 with fastp and then assembled into clones with MiXCR by TCRdb, keeping productive beta chains. Rows with one shared CDR3 protein collapse into an entry with the most common genes and DNA. The sample table records a few hundred thousand distinct CDR3 sequences; less than 20% of these occur just once. The ten largest clones represent under 8% of the sample. Sequenced sample: blood. Receptor source: a woman in her twenties or thirties with Graves' hyperthyroidism.

This chain connects TRBV9 to TRBJ1-3; the D gene is possibly TRBD1 (5 bases). This CDR3 has 16 amino acids. CDR1 SGDLS and CDR2 YYNGEE come from the germline V gene. The V and J ends lost 4 bases and 0 bases respectively, with 14 bases between them. CDR3 DNA: TGTGCCAGCAGCCTAAGGACACAGATCTCTGGAAACACCATATATTTT. Translated, it gives CASSLRTQISGNTIYF. The complete variable domain, with remaining parts taken from reference TRBV9 and TRBJ1-3, reads DSGVTQTPKHLITATGQRVTLRCSPRSGDLSVYWYQQSLDQGLQFLIQYYNGEERAKGNILERFSAQQFPDLHSELNLSSLELGDSALYFCASSLRTQISGNTIYFGEGSWLTVV.

This clonotype was seen repeatedly, ten times or more. DNA for the CDR3: TGTGCCAGCAGTCCCCGGACTATCGGAAGCACTGAAGCTTTCTTT. This encodes CASSPRTIGSTEAFF. V and J are TRBV6-1 and TRBJ1-1, with D unresolved. Germline lookup yields CDR1 MNHNS and CDR2 SASEGT. This CDR3 has 15 amino acids. The ends were cut back, 5 bases at V and 4 bases at J, with 17 bases in the middle.

There are a few counts of this clonotype. The CDR3 DNA is TGTGCCAGCAGCCTCCTCAGGGATGGCTACACCTTC. As protein: CASSLLRDGYTF. The V and J genes are TRBV7-8 and TRBJ1-2; possible D gene TRBD1, 5 bases. The germline gives CDR1 SGHVS, CDR2 FQNEAQ. The CDR3 consists of 12 residues. The germline V and J ends were trimmed by 5 bases and 6 bases, with 10 bases remaining between them.

The chain joins TRBV20-1 to TRBJ1-2; 7 positions match TRBD1. Unmatched junction bases numbered 5, after V lost 3 bases and J lost 4 bases. This CDR3 is built from 13 residues. Germline V gives CDR1 DFQATT, CDR2 SNEGSKA (reference sequence). This CDR3 reads CSASHAGGYGYTF. The CDR3 DNA is TGCAGTGCTAGTCATGCAGGGGGCTATGGCTACACCTTC.

Remarks on this clonotype: A read error may be the cause here, since a much bigger clone is one base away. The chain couples TRBV11-2 to TRBJ2-1, with unresolved D. This CDR3 spans 10 amino acids. Per germline, CDR1 SGHAT and CDR2 FQNNGV. The chain's CDR3 is CASSLVELVF. CDR3 nucleotide sequence: TGTGCCAGCAGCTTGGTAGAACTGGTCTTC. The full variable domain, rest sourced from reference TRBV11-2 and TRBJ2-1, is EAGVAQSPRYKIIEKRQSVAFWCNPISGHATLYWYQQILGQGPKLLIQFQNNGVVDDSQLPKDRFSAERLKGVDSTLKIQPAKLEDSAVYLCASSLVELVFGPGTRLTVL.

V is TRBV7-3 and J is TRBJ2-7; 10 bases map to TRBD1. Germline-derived CDR1 and CDR2 are SGHTA and FQGTGA. V shed 8 bases and J 4 bases; nucleotides not matched to a gene: 20. There are 18 residues in the CDR3. CDR3 in DNA: TGTGCCAGCTCACCACCCTCGACAGGGGGCGCGAATGGATACGAGCAGTACTTC. Protein sequence: CASSPPSTGGANGYEQYF.

This clonotype was detected a few times. The chain employs TRBV7-3 and TRBJ1-5; 9 bases fit TRBD1. The V gene end was trimmed by 4 bases and the J gene end by 3 bases; junction bases not matched to a gene: 7. Looked up from germline, CDR1 is SGHTA and CDR2 is FQGTGA. The CDR3 extends over 16 amino acids. Here the CDR3 reads CASSSEGQGNNQPQHF. CDR3 nucleotides: TGTGCCAGCAGCTCCGAAGGACAGGGGAACAATCAGCCCCAGCATTTT. The full variable domain, rest sourced from reference TRBV7-3 and TRBJ1-5, is GAGVSQTPSNKVTEKGKYVELRCDPISGHTALYWYRQSLGQGPEFLIYFQGTGAADDSGLPNDRFFAVRPEGSVSTLKIQRTERGDSAVYLCASSSEGQGNNQPQHFGDGTRLSIL.

This chain connects TRBV13 to TRBJ2-4; D not resolved. The CDR3 contains 12 residues. Germline V gene data show CDR1 as PRHDT and CDR2 as FYEKMQ (reference sequence). V was trimmed by 5 bases and J by 3 bases, leaving 5 bases between them. The CDR3 region has the DNA TGTGCCAGCAGCAACCTCAAAAACATTCAGTACTTC. This gives the protein CASSNLKNIQYF. The variable domain in full, with the rest retrieved from reference TRBV13 and TRBJ2-4, is AAGVIQSPRHLIKEKRETATLKCYPIPRHDTVYWYQQGPGQDPQFLISFYEKMQSDKGSIPDRFSAQQFSDYHSELNMSSLELGDSALYFCASSNLKNIQYFGAGTRLSVL.

This chain uses TRBV5-6 with TRBJ2-1; 10 bases align to TRBD2. The germline CDR1 and CDR2 sequences are SGHDT and YYEEEE. The CDR3 contains 13 residues. Losses at the gene ends were 4 bases for V and 9 bases for J; bases not matched to a gene: 4. CDR3 sequence: CASSGAGGGEQFF. The CDR3 bases are TGTGCCAGCAGCGGAGCGGGGGGGGGTGAGCAGTTCTTC.